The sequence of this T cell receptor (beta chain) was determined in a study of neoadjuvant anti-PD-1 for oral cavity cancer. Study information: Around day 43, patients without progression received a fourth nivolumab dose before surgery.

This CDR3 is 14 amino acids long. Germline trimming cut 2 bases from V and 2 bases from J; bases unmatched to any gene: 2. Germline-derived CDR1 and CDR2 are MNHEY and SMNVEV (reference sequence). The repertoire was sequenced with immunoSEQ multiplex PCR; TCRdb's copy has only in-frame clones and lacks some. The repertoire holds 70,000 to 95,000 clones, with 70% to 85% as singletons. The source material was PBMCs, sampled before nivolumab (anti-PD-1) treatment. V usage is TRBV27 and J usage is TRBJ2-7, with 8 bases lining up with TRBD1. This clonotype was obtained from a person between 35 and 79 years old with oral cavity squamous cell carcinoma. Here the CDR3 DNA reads TGTGCCAGCAGTTTAATACAGGGGGCCTACGAGCAGTACTTC. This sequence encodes CASSLIQGAYEQYF.